Detailed here is one T cell receptor beta chain. The data belong to a study of T cell changes during pregnancy in multiple sclerosis. Germline V gives CDR1 SEHNR, CDR2 FQNEAQ (reference sequence). CDR3 length: 18 amino acids. V was clipped by 4 bases and J by 0 bases; unmatched bases: 7. Only in-frame clones appear in the TCRdb table, and some are missing; sequencing was by immunoSEQ multiplex PCR. The table includes some 80,000 clones, about 89% detected once. Specimen: peripheral blood, collected in the first trimester of pregnancy. The genes are TRBV7-9 and TRBJ2-6; 9 bases map to TRBD2. This clonotype was obtained from a female donor with multiple sclerosis, enrolled in a pregnancy study. The CDR3 is CASSSGGLATSGANVLTF. In DNA form, the CDR3 reads TGTGCCAGCAGCTCGGGGGGACTAGCCACCTCTGGGGCCAACGTCCTGACTTTC.